This T cell receptor beta chain was identified during a study of blood T cell repertoires in COVID-19. Assay used: immunoSEQ multiplex PCR; TCRdb lists only in-frame clones, some missing. The sample lists about 87,000 clones, roughly four fifths occurring once. A few counts support this clone. CDR1 is LGHDT and CDR2 is YNNKEL in the germline V gene (reference sequence). This CDR3 region has 13 residues. Trimming took off 6 bases at V and 3 bases at J, with 11 bases between the two ends. The rearrangement links TRBV3-1 (or the pseudogene TRBV3-2) to TRBJ1-2; no reliable D call. Sequenced sample: peripheral blood. This clonotype originated in a woman in her seventies with acute or convalescent COVID-19. The CDR3 DNA follows: TGTGCCAGCAGACACAGTTCGGACTATGGCTACACCTTC. This sequence encodes CASRHSSDYGYTF.